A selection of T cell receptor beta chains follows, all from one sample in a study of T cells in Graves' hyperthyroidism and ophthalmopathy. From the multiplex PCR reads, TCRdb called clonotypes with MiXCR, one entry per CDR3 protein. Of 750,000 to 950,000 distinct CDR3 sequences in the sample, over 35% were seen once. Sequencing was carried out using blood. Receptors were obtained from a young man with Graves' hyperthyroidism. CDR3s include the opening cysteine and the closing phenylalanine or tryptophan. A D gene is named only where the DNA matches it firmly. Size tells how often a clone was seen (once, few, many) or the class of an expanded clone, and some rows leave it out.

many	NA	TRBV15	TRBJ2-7	CATSTWQNYEQYF	TGTGCCACCAGCACCTGGCAGAACTACGAGCAGTACTTC
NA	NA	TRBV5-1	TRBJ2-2	CASSLVEGELFF	TGCGCCAGCAGCTTGGTGGAGGGGGAGCTGTTTTTT
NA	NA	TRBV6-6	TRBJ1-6	CASTQINSPLHF	TGTGCCAGCACCCAAATAAATTCACCCCTCCACTTT
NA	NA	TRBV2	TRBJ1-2	CASSLRVLRSGYTF	TGTGCCAGCAGTCTCCGGGTCCTTCGATCGGGCTACACCTTC
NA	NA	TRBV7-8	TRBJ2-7	CASSFQRYHEQYF	TGTGCCAGCAGCTTCCAGAGATACCACGAGCAGTACTTC
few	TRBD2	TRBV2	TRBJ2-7	CASSPHGGDTSYEQYF	TGTGCCAGCAGTCCCCACGGGGGGGACACTTCCTACGAGCAGTACTTC
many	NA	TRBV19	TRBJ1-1	CASSPRQVLDTEAFF	TGTGCCAGTAGTCCACGACAGGTCTTGGACACTGAAGCTTTCTTT
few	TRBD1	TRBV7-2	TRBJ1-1	CASSQDPGGIEAFF	TGCGCCAGCAGCCAAGATCCAGGGGGGATTGAAGCTTTCTTT
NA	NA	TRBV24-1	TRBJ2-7	CATSDQGIWYF	TGTGCCACCAGTGACCAGGGGATCTGGTACTTC
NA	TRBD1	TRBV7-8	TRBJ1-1	CASSLAGQGYTEAFF	TGTGCCAGCAGCTTGGCGGGACAGGGGTACACTGAAGCTTTCTTT
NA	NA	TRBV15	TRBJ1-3	CAASSSVAGYGNTIYF	TGTGCCGCCAGCAGCTCAGTCGCGGGATATGGAAACACCATATATTTT
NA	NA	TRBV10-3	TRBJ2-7	CAISESPDSSYEQYF	TGTGCCATCAGTGAGTCCCCCGACAGCTCCTACGAGCAGTACTTC
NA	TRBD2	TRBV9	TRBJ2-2	CASSVVAGGTGELFF	TGTGCCAGCAGCGTGGTAGCGGGGGGCACCGGGGAGCTGTTTTTT